This is a list of T cell receptor beta chains from one sample in a study of OX40 agonist ivuxolimab in advanced cancers. Some clones are missing from TCRdb's copy, which holds only in-frame ones; the method was immunoSEQ multiplex PCR. Among about 54,000 clones listed, 75% to 90% were seen once. Sequenced material: CD4+ or CD8+ T cells sorted from blood, taken in a trial of the OX40 agonist ivuxolimab. The receptors shown here come from an adult with an advanced solid tumor such as melanoma, head and neck, liver or kidney cancer. Both conserved end residues are part of each CDR3. D genes are given only for firm matches. Clone size is given for some rows only: seen once, a few or many times, or a class if the clone is expanded.

clone_size	j_call	v_call	d_call	cdr3_length	cdr3_aa	cdr3_nt
.	TRBJ2-5	TRBV11-3	.	16	CASSLGQLPGQETQYF	TGTGCCAGCAGCTTAGGGCAACTCCCTGGGCAAGAGACCCAGTACTTC
.	TRBJ2-2	TRBV7-3	.	14	CASSLSGNTGELFF	TGTGCCAGCAGCTTATCAGGGAACACCGGGGAGCTGTTTTTT
few	TRBJ1-5	TRBV19	.	15	CASSMPVTLNQPQHF	TGTGCCAGTAGTATGCCGGTGACTCTTAATCAGCCCCAGCATTTT
.	TRBJ2-7	TRBV6-5	TRBD2	15	CASSGRLTSSNEQYF	TGTGCCAGCAGTGGAAGATTGACTAGCTCCAACGAGCAGTACTTC
.	TRBJ2-1	TRBV6-5	.	13	CASTGTYNNEQFF	TGTGCCAGTACCGGGACATATAACAATGAGCAGTTCTTC
.	TRBJ2-7	TRBV28	.	12	CASSTSGGEQYF	TGTGCCAGCAGTACCTCCGGGGGCGAGCAGTACTTC
.	TRBJ2-7	TRBV7-8	TRBD2	14	CASSLGLAEYEQYF	TGTGCCAGCAGCTTAGGACTAGCGGAATACGAGCAGTACTTC
.	TRBJ1-4	TRBV5-5	.	17	CASSLLGQGKRDEKLFF	TGTGCCAGCAGCTTGTTAGGTCAAGGGAAGCGGGATGAAAAACTGTTTTTT
.	TRBJ2-7	TRBV5-4	.	15	CASSYVGRQIDEQYF	TGTGCCAGCAGCTATGTGGGGCGCCAGATTGACGAGCAGTACTTC
.	TRBJ1-1	TRBV5-5	TRBD1	16	CASSAGQGEMNTEAFF	TGTGCCAGCAGCGCGGGACAGGGAGAGATGAACACTGAAGCTTTCTTT
.	TRBJ2-5	TRBV11-2	TRBD1	13	CASSYDREETQYF	TGTGCCAGCAGCTATGACAGGGAAGAGACCCAGTACTTC
.	TRBJ2-7	TRBV28	TRBD2	14	CASDSSGGSYEQYF	TGTGCCAGCGACTCTAGCGGGGGCTCCTACGAGCAGTACTTC
once	TRBJ1-2	TRBV7-8	.	13	CASSFGANYGYTF	TGTGCCAGCAGCTTCGGGGCTAACTATGGCTACACCTTC
.	TRBJ1-2	TRBV6-6	.	11	CASSRQYGYTF	TGTGCCAGCAGCCGACAGTATGGCTACACCTTC
.	TRBJ2-3	TRBV10-3	.	14	CATRGADSTDTQYF	TGTGCCACCCGTGGGGCGGACAGCACAGATACGCAGTATTTT
.	TRBJ2-3	TRBV6-1	.	13	CASSITFRDTQYF	TGTGCCAGCAGTATCACTTTCCGGGATACGCAGTATTTT
.	TRBJ1-2	TRBV19	.	14	CASNRPDTRGGYTF	TGTGCCAGTAACCGGCCAGATACCCGCGGAGGCTACACCTTC
.	TRBJ2-2	TRBV19	TRBD1	17	CASSNPRQGTNTGELFF	TGTGCCAGTAGTAACCCGAGACAGGGGACGAACACCGGGGAGCTGTTTTTT
.	TRBJ2-4	TRBV30	.	15	CAWSSSEVAKNIQYF	TGTGCCTGGTCCTCGTCGGAGGTAGCCAAAAACATTCAGTACTTC
.	TRBJ1-4	TRBV30	TRBD1	15	CAWSIPGQGNEKLFF	TGTGCCTGGAGTATTCCGGGACAGGGGAATGAAAAACTGTTTTTT
.	TRBJ2-1	TRBV15	TRBD2	18	CATSRDLVLAGRYNEQFF	TGTGCCACCAGCAGAGATCTTGTCCTAGCGGGACGTTACAATGAGCAGTTCTTC
.	TRBJ2-1	TRBV6-5	.	12	CASTSAYNEQFF	TGTGCCAGCACTAGCGCATACAATGAGCAGTTCTTC
.	TRBJ2-1	TRBV4-2	.	16	CASSQAADSSYNEQFF	TGTGCCAGCAGCCAAGCAGCGGATTCCTCCTACAATGAGCAGTTCTTC
.	TRBJ1-5	TRBV7-2	.	15	CASSFSGPSNQPQHF	TGTGCCAGCAGCTTCTCGGGACCCTCCAATCAGCCCCAGCATTTT
.	TRBJ2-7	TRBV5-1	.	15	CASSLDSGGTYEQYF	TGCGCCAGCAGCTTGGACAGCGGAGGGACCTACGAGCAGTACTTC
.	TRBJ1-1	TRBV13	.	13	CASSLYVGTEAFF	TGTGCCAGCAGCTTATACGTGGGGACTGAAGCTTTCTTT
.	TRBJ2-1	TRBV19	TRBD1	15	CASSVPGQRYNEQFF	TGTGCCAGTAGTGTTCCGGGACAGAGATACAATGAGCAGTTCTTC
.	TRBJ2-3	TRBV14	.	16	CASSQPQGRWTDTQYF	TGTGCCAGCAGCCAGCCGCAGGGAAGATGGACAGATACGCAGTATTTT
.	TRBJ2-5	TRBV4-1	.	13	CASSRQSGETQYF	TGCGCCAGCAGCCGACAGTCCGGGGAGACCCAGTACTTC
.	TRBJ2-5	TRBV30	.	14	CAWSVLGVQETQYF	TGTGCCTGGAGTGTCCTCGGGGTACAAGAGACCCAGTACTTC
once	TRBJ2-7	TRBV7-8	.	14	CASSSPTVSYEQYF	TGTGCCAGCAGCTCACCGACAGTCTCCTACGAGCAGTACTTC
.	TRBJ2-3	TRBV7-9	.	12	CASSSTTDTQYF	TGTGCCAGCAGCTCGACTACAGATACGCAGTATTTT
.	TRBJ1-5	TRBV10-3	TRBD1	14	CAISTGEIRQPQHF	TGTGCCATCAGTACAGGGGAAATACGGCAGCCCCAGCATTTT
.	TRBJ1-2	TRBV7-2	TRBD1	15	CASSLLDRGTDGYTF	TGTGCCAGCAGCCTCCTAGACAGGGGCACGGATGGCTACACCTTC
.	TRBJ2-3	TRBV4-2	.	16	CASSQVLTAPWDTQYF	TGTGCCAGCAGCCAAGTATTGACGGCCCCCTGGGATACGCAGTATTTT
once	TRBJ1-6	TRBV7-9	.	13	CASTRDGNSPLHF	TGTGCCAGCACCCGGGACGGAAATTCACCCCTCCACTTT
once	TRBJ1-2	TRBV5-6	.	11	CASSRHYGYTF	TGTGCCAGCAGTCGCCACTATGGCTACACCTTC
few	TRBJ1-5	TRBV30	.	16	CAWSLSSDRGNQPQHF	TGTGCCTGGAGCTTATCATCGGACAGAGGCAATCAGCCCCAGCATTTT
.	TRBJ2-7	TRBV5-1	.	13	CASSLGRVNEQYF	TGCGCCAGCAGCTTGGGCAGGGTGAACGAGCAGTACTTC
.	TRBJ2-4	TRBV29-1	TRBD2	13	CSASGRGENIQYF	TGCAGCGCGAGCGGGAGAGGGGAAAACATTCAGTACTTC
.	TRBJ2-7	TRBV5-6	TRBD1	13	CASSSLDRGEQYF	TGTGCCAGCAGCTCGTTAGACAGGGGCGAGCAGTACTTC
.	TRBJ1-2	TRBV10-3	.	14	CAISAGTSEGGYTF	TGTGCCATCAGTGCCGGGACATCGGAGGGAGGCTACACCTTC
.	TRBJ2-7	TRBV6-1	TRBD2	13	CASNTASGRMQYF	TGTGCCAGCAATACGGCTAGCGGGAGGATGCAGTACTTC
.	TRBJ1-1	TRBV7-9	.	13	CASSLEGATEAFF	TGTGCCAGCAGCTTGGAGGGCGCCACTGAAGCTTTCTTT
.	TRBJ2-7	TRBV9	.	15	CASSPHVGGRYEQYF	TGTGCCAGCAGCCCCCATGTGGGGGGCCGCTACGAGCAGTACTTC
.	TRBJ2-5	TRBV2	.	14	CASSEMSMMETQYF	TGTGCCAGCAGTGAAATGAGCATGATGGAGACCCAGTACTTC
.	TRBJ2-2	TRBV30	.	16	CAWSVRGQLGTGELFF	TGTGCCTGGAGTGTACGTGGGCAGCTGGGGACCGGGGAGCTGTTTTTT
.	TRBJ2-7	TRBV11-3	.	14	CASSPPGRDYEQYF	TGTGCCAGCAGCCCGCCGGGGCGTGACTACGAGCAGTACTTC
.	TRBJ2-1	TRBV19	TRBD1	13	CASSRDSDNEQFF	TGTGCCAGTAGTCGGGACAGCGACAATGAGCAGTTCTTC
.	TRBJ2-5	TRBV5-1	TRBD1	15	CASSLGQGAGETQYF	TGCGCCAGCAGCTTAGGACAGGGGGCCGGTGAGACCCAGTACTTC